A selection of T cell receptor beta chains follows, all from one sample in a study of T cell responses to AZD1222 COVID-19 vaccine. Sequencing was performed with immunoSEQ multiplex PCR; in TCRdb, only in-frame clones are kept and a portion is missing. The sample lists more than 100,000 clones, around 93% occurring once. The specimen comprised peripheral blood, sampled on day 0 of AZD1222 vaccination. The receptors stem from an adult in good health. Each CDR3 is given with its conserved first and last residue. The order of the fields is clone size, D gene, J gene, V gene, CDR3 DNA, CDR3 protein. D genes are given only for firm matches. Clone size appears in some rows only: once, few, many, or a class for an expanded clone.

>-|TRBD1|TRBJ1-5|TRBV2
TGTGCCAGCAGAGCCGGGACAGGGATGAATCAGCCCCAGCATTTT
CASRAGTGMNQPQHF
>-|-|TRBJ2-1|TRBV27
TGTGCCAGCAGTTTAAGGGGGGGTCCCTACAATGAGCAGTTCTTC
CASSLRGGPYNEQFF
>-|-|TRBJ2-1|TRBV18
TGTGCCAGCTCACCAGTGCCCGCGCTGAGCTCCTACAATGAGCAGTTCTTC
CASSPVPALSSYNEQFF
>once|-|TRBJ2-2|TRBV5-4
TGTGCCAGCAGCTTCGTAGGGGAGGCCGGGGAGCTGTTTTTT
CASSFVGEAGELFF
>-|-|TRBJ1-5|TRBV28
TGTGCCAGCAGTTTAGGCGGGGGCAATCAGCCCCAGCATTTT
CASSLGGGNQPQHF
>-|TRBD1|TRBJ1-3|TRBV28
TGTGCCAGCAGTTTCCCGACAGGGTCTGGAAACACCATATATTTT
CASSFPTGSGNTIYF
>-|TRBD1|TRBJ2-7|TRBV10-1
TGCGCCAGCAGCCTAAGCCACCCGGGACAGGGAACCTACGAGCAGTACTTC
CASSLSHPGQGTYEQYF
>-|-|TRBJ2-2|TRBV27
TGTGACGTCGGCAGGGAGCTGTTTTTT
CDVGRELFF
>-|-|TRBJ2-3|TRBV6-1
TGTGCCAGCAGTGAAGCGCTGGACACCGGGACGGATACGCAGTATTTT
CASSEALDTGTDTQYF
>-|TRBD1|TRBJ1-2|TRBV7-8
TGTGCCAGCAGCCCGGGGACAGTCTATGGCTACACCTTC
CASSPGTVYGYTF
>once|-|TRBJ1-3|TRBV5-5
TGTGCCAGCAACAATTATGGCTCTGGAAACACCATATATTTT
CASNNYGSGNTIYF
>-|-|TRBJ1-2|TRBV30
TGTGCCTGGAGTGTGGGTTATGGCTACACCTTC
CAWSVGYGYTF
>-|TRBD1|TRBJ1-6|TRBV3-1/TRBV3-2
TGTGCCAGCAGCCAGAGGACAGGGGAAGGAAATTCACCCCTCCACTTT
CASSQRTGEGNSPLHF
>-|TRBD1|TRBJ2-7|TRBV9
TGTGCCAGCAGCGGGGGACAGGGGTACGAGCAGTACTTC
CASSGGQGYEQYF
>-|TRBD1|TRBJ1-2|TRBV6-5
TGTGCCAGCAGTTCCGCAGGGGGAAACTATGGCTACACCTTC
CASSSAGGNYGYTF
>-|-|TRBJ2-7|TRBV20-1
TGCAGTGCTAGAGATTTGGGGGAGCAGTACTTC
CSARDLGEQYF
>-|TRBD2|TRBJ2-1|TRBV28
TGTGCCAGCAGTAATGGAGGGTGGGGGCCTAGCGGGAGCTCCTACAATGAGCAGTTCTTC
CASSNGGWGPSGSSYNEQFF
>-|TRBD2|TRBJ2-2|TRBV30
TGTGCCTGTCGGGGGACTAGGGAGGCCGGGGAGCTGTTTTTT
CACRGTREAGELFF
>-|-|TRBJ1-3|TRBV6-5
TGTGCCAGCAGTTCTGAAGGGCCGATGAGAAACACCATATATTTT
CASSSEGPMRNTIYF
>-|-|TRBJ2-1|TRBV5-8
TGTGCCAGCAGTCGAGAGGAGTTATCGTTCCTCAATGAGCAGTTCTTC
CASSREELSFLNEQFF
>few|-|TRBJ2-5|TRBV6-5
TGTGCCAGCCGAACACAACGGCAGACCCAGTACTTC
CASRTQRQTQYF
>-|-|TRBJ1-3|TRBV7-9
TGTGCCAGCAGCCCTCGAAAATTATCTGGAAACACCATATATTTT
CASSPRKLSGNTIYF
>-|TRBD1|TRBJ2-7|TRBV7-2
TGTGCCAGCAGCCTCGGGACAGGAACCTACGAGCAGTACTTC
CASSLGTGTYEQYF
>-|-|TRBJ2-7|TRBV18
TGTGCCAGCTCACCAGAAGCCGGCTACGAGCAGTACTTC
CASSPEAGYEQYF
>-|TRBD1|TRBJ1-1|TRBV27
TGTGCCAGCAGTGCGACACAGGGGACGAACACTGAAGCTTTCTTT
CASSATQGTNTEAFF
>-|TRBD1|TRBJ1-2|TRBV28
TGTGCCAGCAGTTTATCGACAGGGGGCATTGACTATGGCTACACCTTC
CASSLSTGGIDYGYTF
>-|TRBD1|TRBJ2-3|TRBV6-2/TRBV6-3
TGTGCCAGCAGTTACTCGAAGACAGGGTCGACAGATACGCAGTATTTT
CASSYSKTGSTDTQYF
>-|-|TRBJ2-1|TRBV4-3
TGCGCCAGCAGCCAAGAACTAGCAGAGACCTACAATGAGCAGTTCTTC
CASSQELAETYNEQFF
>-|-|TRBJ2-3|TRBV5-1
TGCGCCAGCAGCTTGGCTCGCCAGGACAGCACAGATACGCAGTATTTT
CASSLARQDSTDTQYF
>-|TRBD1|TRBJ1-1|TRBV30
TGTGCCTGGAGTACAGGGGAAGGGACTGAAGCTTTCTTT
CAWSTGEGTEAFF
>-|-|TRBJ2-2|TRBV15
TGTGCCACCAGCAGAGATCGTGCGTACACGACGAACACCGGGGAGCTGTTTTTT
CATSRDRAYTTNTGELFF
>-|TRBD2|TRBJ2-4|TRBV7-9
TGTGCCAGCAGCTTGAGCGGGACTCACATTCAGTACTTC
CASSLSGTHIQYF
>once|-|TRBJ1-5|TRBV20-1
TGCAGTGCTAGTGGGGACGGCGACAATCAGCCCCAGCATTTT
CSASGDGDNQPQHF
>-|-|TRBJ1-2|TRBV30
TGTGCCTGGAGTGTAGCCAGTAACTATGGCTACACCTTC
CAWSVASNYGYTF
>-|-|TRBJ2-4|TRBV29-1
TGCAGCGTTGCCGAGCTAGCCAAAAACATTCAGTACTTC
CSVAELAKNIQYF
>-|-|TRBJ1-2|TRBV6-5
TGTGCCAGCAGTTACGTATCAGGGTATGGCTACACCTTC
CASSYVSGYGYTF
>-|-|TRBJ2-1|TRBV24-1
TGTGCCACCAGTGACTCAAAGACAGAATACAATGAGCAGTTCTTC
CATSDSKTEYNEQFF
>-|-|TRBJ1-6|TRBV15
TGTGCCACCAGTGAGAGGAATTCACCCCTCCACTTT
CATSERNSPLHF
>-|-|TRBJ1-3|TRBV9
TGTGCCAGCAGCGTTACACCCGTCTCTGGAAACACCATATATTTT
CASSVTPVSGNTIYF
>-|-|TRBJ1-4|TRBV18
TGTGCCAGCTCACCACTAAAGGGGGAAAAACTGTTTTTT
CASSPLKGEKLFF
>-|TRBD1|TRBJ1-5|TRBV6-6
TGTGCCAGCAGGCTTGAGGGGGCTGGACAGCCCCAGCATTTT
CASRLEGAGQPQHF
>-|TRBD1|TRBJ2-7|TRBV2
TGTGCCAGCAGTGCCCTTGGACAGGGAGCCTCCTACGAGCAGTACTTC
CASSALGQGASYEQYF
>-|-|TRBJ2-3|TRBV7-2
TGTGCCAGCAGCTTAGCCCCCCGTCGGGCCACAGATACGCAGTATTTT
CASSLAPRRATDTQYF
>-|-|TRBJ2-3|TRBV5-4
TGTGCCAGCAGCTTGGGAAAGGAAGATACGCAGTATTTT
CASSLGKEDTQYF
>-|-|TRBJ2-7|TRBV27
TGTGCCAGCAGTTTAAGGAAGGCAGGGGAGAATGAATACGAGCAGTACTTC
CASSLRKAGENEYEQYF
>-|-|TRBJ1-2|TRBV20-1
TGCAGTGCTAGTCCCAGGGGTTATGGCTACACCTTC
CSASPRGYGYTF
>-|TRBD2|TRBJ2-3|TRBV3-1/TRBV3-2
TGTGCCAGCAGCCAAGATGTAGCGGGAGGGTCCACAGATACGCAGTATTTT
CASSQDVAGGSTDTQYF
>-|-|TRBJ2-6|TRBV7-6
TGTGCCAGCAGCTTATTCGCGCCGGACAGTCTGTCTGGGGCCAACGTCCTGACTTTC
CASSLFAPDSLSGANVLTF
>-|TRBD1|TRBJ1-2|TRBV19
TGTGCCAGTAGTGGACCAGAGACAGGGGTCTATGGCTACACCTTC
CASSGPETGVYGYTF
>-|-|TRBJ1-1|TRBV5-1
TGCGCCAGCAGCGCGGGGGCGACGCACACTGAAGCTTTCTTT
CASSAGATHTEAFF
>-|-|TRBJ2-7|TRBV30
TGTGCCTGGAGGGGCTCAGGGCACATCTCCTACGAGCAGTACTTC
CAWRGSGHISYEQYF
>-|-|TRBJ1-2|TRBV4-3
TGCGCCAGCAGCCAAGGATACTTTTATGGCTACACCTTC
CASSQGYFYGYTF
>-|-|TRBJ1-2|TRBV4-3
TGCGCCAGCAGCCAACAGCAGGTCGGGCGATATGGCTACACCTTC
CASSQQQVGRYGYTF
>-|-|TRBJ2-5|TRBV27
TGTGCCAGCAGTCCCACACGAGGTATGCCCAAGGGAGAGACCCAGTACTTC
CASSPTRGMPKGETQYF